The 23 T cell receptor beta chains below come from one sample, sequenced in a study of T cell responses to AZD1222 COVID-19 vaccine. Assay: immunoSEQ multiplex PCR; the TCRdb copy retains only in-frame clones and omits some. Here the sample spans about 150,000 clones, roughly nine tenths being singletons. The sequencing used peripheral blood, collected 28 days after the second AZD1222 dose. These receptors all stem from an adult who received the AZD1222 COVID-19 vaccine.

Note on this clone: One end of the junction varies from germline; a read error may be responsible. The V and J genes are TRBV2 and TRBJ1-2; weak D call: TRBD1 (6 bases). The CDR3 runs 14 residues. Germline V gene lookup returns CDR1 SNHLY and CDR2 FYNNEI. The CDR3 protein is CASSNRAPNYGYTF. In DNA, the CDR3 is TGTGCCAGCAGTAACAGGGCTCCTAACTATGGTTACACCTTC.

The genes are TRBV3-1 (or the pseudogene TRBV3-2) and TRBJ1-1; D is unclear. The germline V gene encodes CDR1 LGHDT and CDR2 YNNKEL (reference sequence). V was trimmed by 0 bases and J by 5 bases, leaving 10 bases between them. The CDR3 spans 14 residues. The CDR3 reads CASSQDLRATEAFF. The CDR3 DNA follows: TGTGCCAGCAGCCAAGATCTGCGGGCGACTGAAGCTTTCTTT.

The J gene is TRBJ2-2, the V gene TRBV7-6, with D unclear. This CDR3 is built from 15 residues. CDR1 is SGHVS and CDR2 is FNYEAQ in the germline V gene. The V end was cut by 1 base, the J end by 8 bases, with 14 bases between. CDR3 nucleotide sequence: TGTGCCAGCAGCTTAGGGTCCGGCCCCAGGGGGGAGCTGTTTTTT. It translates to CASSLGSGPRGELFF.

The J gene is TRBJ1-5, the V gene TRBV2, with a possible D match to TRBD1 (5 bases). Germline CDR1 is SNHLY and CDR2 is FYNNEI. The CDR3 has 16 residues. V lost 7 bases, J lost 1 base, and 17 bases lay in between. The CDR3 region is CASNPQGGLSNQPQHF. The CDR3 nucleotides read TGTGCCAGCAACCCCCAGGGAGGTTTGAGCAATCAGCCCCAGCATTTT.

This chain connects TRBV9 to TRBJ1-1; D is perhaps TRBD1 (5 bases). CDR3 length: 15 amino acids. Germline lookup yields CDR1 SGDLS and CDR2 YYNGEE. V was shortened by 0 bases and J by 5 bases, with 14 bases between the two germline ends. DNA for the CDR3: TGTGCCAGCAGCGTAGTCACAGGAGGTAGGACTGAAGCTTTCTTT. Its protein is CASSVVTGGRTEAFF. Full variable domain (remainder filled in from reference TRBV9 and TRBJ1-1): DSGVTQTPKHLITATGQRVTLRCSPRSGDLSVYWYQQSLDQGLQFLIQYYNGEERAKGNILERFSAQQFPDLHSELNLSSLELGDSALYFCASSVVTGGRTEAFFGQGTRLTVV.

V and J are TRBV27 and TRBJ1-1, with a tentative D call TRBD1 (5 bases). The CDR3 consists of 14 residues. The V gene's germline CDR1 is MNHEY and CDR2 SMNVEV (reference sequence). V was shortened by 7 bases and J by 5 bases, with 17 bases between the two germline ends. The chain's CDR3 is CASIALGRATEAFF. The CDR3 DNA reads as TGTGCCAGCATAGCCCTCGGCAGGGCAACTGAAGCTTTCTTT.

The gene calls are TRBV15 and TRBJ1-5; D remains unclear. Germline assignment: CDR1 LNHNV and CDR2 YYDKDF (reference sequence). The CDR3 totals 17 residues. V was pared by 8 bases and J by 0 bases, with 20 bases between. DNA of the CDR3: TGTGCCACCTCGACGAAGTTACAAATTGCTAGCAATCAGCCCCAGCATTTT. It specifies CATSTKLQIASNQPQHF.

This chain uses TRBV9 with TRBJ1-6; D not certain. The CDR3 is 18 residues long. Between the trimmed V and J ends, which lost 0 bases and 5 bases, there was a span of 18 bases. The V gene's germline CDR1 is SGDLS and CDR2 YYNGEE. The CDR3 sequence is CASSVATGSPTHNSPLHF. The CDR3 nucleotides are TGTGCCAGCAGCGTAGCTACCGGCAGTCCAACTCATAATTCACCCCTCCACTTT. The complete variable domain, with remaining parts taken from reference TRBV9 and TRBJ1-6, reads DSGVTQTPKHLITATGQRVTLRCSPRSGDLSVYWYQQSLDQGLQFLIQYYNGEERAKGNILERFSAQQFPDLHSELNLSSLELGDSALYFCASSVATGSPTHNSPLHFGNGTRLTVT.

The chain recombines TRBV11-1 with TRBJ2-2; D is unresolved. CDR3 length: 12 amino acids. Trimming removed 5 bases at V and 7 bases at J, with 8 bases between. Germline loops: CDR1 SGHAT, CDR2 FQDESV (reference sequence). Here the CDR3 DNA reads TGTGCCAGCAGCGGCCCCCGCGGGGAGCTGTTTTTT. As protein: CASSGPRGELFF.

The rearrangement links TRBV24-1 to TRBJ1-2; the match to TRBD1 covers 8 bases. This CDR3 comprises 16 residues. The germline V gene encodes CDR1 KGHDR and CDR2 SFDVKD. V shed 2 bases and J 4 bases; nucleotides not matched to a gene: 8. Written as DNA, the CDR3 is TGTGCCACCAGTGATTCGGGACAGGAAAAGATCTATGGCTACACCTTC. It translates to CATSDSGQEKIYGYTF.

There are a few counts of this clone. The chain uses TRBV9 and TRBJ1-3; possible D gene TRBD1, 6 bases. The V gene's germline CDR1 is SGDLS and CDR2 YYNGEE. V was trimmed by 3 bases and J by 1 base, leaving 14 bases between them. CDR3 size: 16 residues. The CDR3, as DNA: TGTGCCAGCAGCGCCGACCCCAGGGGATCTGGAAACACCATATATTTT. This gives the protein CASSADPRGSGNTIYF.

The rearrangement links TRBV10-3 to TRBJ1-1; a possible D gene is TRBD1 (6 bases). Per germline, CDR1 ENHRY and CDR2 SYGVKD. This CDR3 contains 17 residues. V lost 3 bases, J lost 0 bases, and 17 bases lay in between. The CDR3 loop is CAISDRGRVQVNTEAFF. The CDR3 DNA follows: TGTGCCATCAGTGACAGGGGACGGGTGCAAGTGAACACTGAAGCTTTCTTT.

About this clone: One junction end does not reproduce the germline sequence, and a read error may be involved. The CDR3 loop reads CASSQETRVSQQLF. The CDR3 DNA is TGTGCCAGCAGCCAAGAAACTAGGGTAAGTCAGCAGCTCTTC. V gene TRBV4-2 combines with J gene TRBJ2-1, with D maybe TRBD2 (5 bases). The CDR3 loop spans 14 amino acids. The germline CDR1 and CDR2 sequences are LGHNA and YNFKEQ.

CDR3 sequence: CASSSEVYEQYF. The CDR3 DNA is TGTGCCAGCAGCTCAGAGGTCTACGAGCAGTACTTC. The chain couples TRBV3-1 (or the pseudogene TRBV3-2) to TRBJ2-7, with no clear D. CDR1 is LGHDT, CDR2 YNNKEL, per germline (reference sequence). The CDR3 runs to 12 residues. V gave up 5 bases and J gave up 3 bases, with 8 bases separating them.

This clone was detected only once. CDR3 region: CASSLGGTSGRGEQYF. The CDR3 DNA sequence: TGTGCCAGCAGCTTGGGAGGGACTAGCGGGAGAGGCGAGCAGTACTTC. V is TRBV5-4 and J is TRBJ2-7, with 14 bases fitting TRBD2. The trim removed 0 bases at V and 6 bases at J, leaving 5 bases unmatched. The CDR3 is 16 amino acids. In germline, CDR1 is SGHNT, CDR2 YYREEE (reference sequence).

This chain connects TRBV24-1 to TRBJ2-2, with D hard to call. This CDR3 region has 13 residues. Trimming removed 5 bases from V and 8 bases from J, with 11 bases in between. The germline V gene has CDR1 KGHDR and CDR2 SFDVKD. CDR3 nucleotide sequence: TGTGCCACCAGTGCTCAAGGATTGGGGGAGCTGTTTTTT. This gives the protein CATSAQGLGELFF.

This chain links TRBV29-1 with TRBJ1-4; 12 bases align to TRBD1. The ends lost 4 bases at V and 12 bases at J; junction bases unmatched: 6. From germline, CDR1 is SQVTM and CDR2 ANQGSEA. The CDR3 is made up of 13 amino acids. The CDR3 DNA is TGCAGCGTTGCCGGGACAGGGGGCATGCAACTGTTTTTT. Translation gives CSVAGTGGMQLFF.

The chain employs TRBV30 and TRBJ1-5; TRBD1 agrees at 10 bases. Germline CDR1 and CDR2: GTSNPN and SVGIG (reference sequence). This CDR3 comprises 18 residues. With 4 bases clipped from V and 2 bases from J, the junction kept 14 bases outside the gene matches. As DNA, the CDR3 is TGTGCCTGGACCATTAAGACAGGGGGCTTGTTGGGCAATCAGCCCCAGCATTTT. Translated: CAWTIKTGGLLGNQPQHF.

The J gene is TRBJ2-7, the V gene TRBV30, with TRBD1 as a possible D gene (5 bases). This CDR3 contains 12 residues. CDR1 is GTSNPN and CDR2 is SVGIG in the germline V gene (reference sequence). Trimming cost V 5 bases and J 0 bases, with 8 bases left between them. CDR3 sequence (DNA): TGTGCCTGGGACAGAAGCTCCTACGAGCAGTACTTC. Translating it yields CAWDRSSYEQYF.

The genes are TRBV7-2 and TRBJ2-1; TRBD2 matches at 10 bases. The germline V gene encodes CDR1 SGHTA and CDR2 FQGNSA. The ends lost 5 bases at V and 4 bases at J; junction bases unmatched: 5. This CDR3 is built from 15 residues. CDR3 in DNA: TGTGCCAGCAGCGTAACTAGCGGGGATTACAATGAGCAGTTCTTC. Amino acid sequence: CASSVTSGDYNEQFF. The full variable domain, its missing parts supplied by reference TRBV7-2 and TRBJ2-1, is GAGVSQSPSNKVTEKGKDVELRCDPISGHTALYWYRQSLGQGLEFLIYFQGNSAPDKSGLPSDRFSAERTGGSVSTLTIQRTQQEDSAVYLCASSVTSGDYNEQFFGPGTRLTVL.

For the CDR3, the DNA is TGTGCCAGCAGCCCCGGGGGGAAACACTACAATGAGCAGTTCTTC. Protein product: CASSPGGKHYNEQFF. J is TRBJ2-1 and V is TRBV6-6; TRBD2 matches 7 bases. V lost 6 bases and J lost 3; bases outside the gene matches: 8. The CDR3 is made up of 15 amino acids. Germline V gene sequence: CDR1 MNHNY, CDR2 SVGAGI (reference sequence).

The CDR3 coding sequence is TGTGCCAGCAGCTTTGCGCCTGGCCCACACTCCTACGAGCAGTACTTC. Translating gives CASSFAPGPHSYEQYF. The J gene is TRBJ2-7, the V gene TRBV12-1; TRBD1 is the table's D call, not checked against the DNA. TRBV12-1 is annotated as a pseudogene. This CDR3 has 16 residues.

The rearrangement links TRBV27 to TRBJ2-1; a possible D gene is TRBD2 (6 bases). Trimming removed 4 bases from V and 6 bases from J, with 19 bases in between. The CDR3 length is 16 residues. Germline loops: CDR1 MNHEY, CDR2 SMNVEV (reference sequence). CDR3 sequence reads: CASSSWDWQLSNEQFF. CDR3 DNA sequence: TGTGCCAGCAGTTCATGGGACTGGCAACTAAGCAATGAGCAGTTCTTC.